The rows below give T cell receptor beta chains drawn from one sample of a study. TCRdb used MiXCR to reprocess the 5' RACE reads, holding one entry per CDR3 protein. Here the sample spans 35,000 to 45,000 distinct CDR3 sequences, 22% being singletons. The sequenced sample was Tregs sorted from a lymph node. Receptor source: a female donor with breast cancer. Both conserved end residues are part of each CDR3. D genes are given only for firm matches. The size entry is marked missing in some rows and otherwise reads once, few, many or a size class.

d_call j_call clone_size v_call cdr3_aa cdr3_nt
. TRBJ2-5 few TRBV5-6 CASSSLTGRQETQYF TGTGCCAGCAGCTCCCTCACAGGGAGGCAAGAGACCCAGTACTTC
TRBD1 TRBJ1-2 . TRBV7-2 CASTGTGTNYGYTF TGTGCCAGCACCGGGACAGGAACTAACTATGGCTACACCTTC
. TRBJ2-5 . TRBV29-1 CSVDMSVRETQYF TGCAGCGTAGACATGTCGGTTCGGGAGACCCAGTACTTC
TRBD2 TRBJ2-1 . TRBV7-6 CASSLARLAGGPSLNEQFF TGTGCCAGCAGCTTAGCGCGGCTAGCGGGAGGGCCATCGTTGAATGAGCAGTTCTTC
. TRBJ2-1 . TRBV5-1 CASTLGVAVYNEQFF TGCGCCAGCACCTTGGGGGTAGCGGTCTACAATGAGCAGTTCTTC
TRBD1 TRBJ2-5 . TRBV12-3/TRBV12-4 CASSPTWTGPETQYF TGTGCCAGCAGCCCCACTTGGACAGGCCCAGAGACCCAGTACTTC
. TRBJ1-5 . TRBV7-9 CASNIGQDQPQHF TGTGCCAGCAACATTGGCCAGGATCAGCCCCAGCATTTT
. TRBJ2-4 . TRBV4-3 CASSQDSIGIQYF TGCGCCAGCAGCCAGGATTCGATCGGCATTCAGTACTTC
. TRBJ1-1 . TRBV7-6 CTSSLMAVNTEAFF TGTACCAGCAGCTTAATGGCGGTGAACACTGAAGCTTTCTTT
TRBD1 TRBJ2-7 few TRBV6-2/TRBV6-3 CASSNRDRAYEQYF TGTGCCAGCAGTAACCGGGACAGAGCCTACGAGCAGTACTTC
TRBD2 TRBJ2-1 many TRBV5-1 CASSAGLVDNEQFF TGCGCCAGCAGCGCGGGACTAGTGGACAATGAGCAGTTCTTC
. TRBJ2-1 few TRBV7-8 CASSFLRTNNNEQFF TGTGCCAGCAGCTTCCTGCGGACCAACAACAATGAGCAGTTCTTC
. TRBJ1-2 few TRBV12-3/TRBV12-4 CASRMGRLYGYTF TGTGCCAGCAGAATGGGGCGGCTCTATGGCTACACCTTC
. TRBJ2-1 many TRBV10-3 CAISEQLYNEQFF TGTGCCATCAGTGAGCAGCTGTACAATGAGCAGTTCTTC